This T cell receptor (beta chain) appears in the sequencing data of a study of post-analysis software for immune sequencing data. The overall study: Both relapsing-remitting and secondary progressive multiple sclerosis featured among the disease courses, as did progressive-relapsing multiple sclerosis.

CDR3 length equals 14 residues. Trimming took 4 bases from V and 4 from J, leaving 14 bases between them. CDR1 is SGHRS, CDR2 YFSETQ, per germline. Study-wide results and caveats: Patients had higher frequencies than controls of roughly five TRBV segments, including TRBV5-6, TRBV5-1 and TRBV20-1. F measure showed strong co-clustering of same-batch samples. Comparison with controls showed significantly lower normalized Chao1 diversity in multiple sclerosis patients.

Prepared TCR beta cDNA libraries contained unique molecular identifiers. T cells, roughly 0.85 to 10 million of them, yielded about 500,000 cDNA molecules. TCRdb re-called the PCR reads through MiXCR, storing one row per CDR3 protein. The table lists 650,000 to 900,000 distinct CDR3 sequences, under 60% of them singletons. On this clonotype: Its specificity is unknown.

Sequenced input: blood. V usage is TRBV5-1 and J usage is TRBJ1-2; D gene uncertain. The sequence was collected from a girl aged 10 to 17 with multiple sclerosis. CDR3: CASSGEYGSYGYTF. CDR3 nucleotide sequence: TGCGCCAGCAGCGGCGAATACGGGAGCTATGGCTACACCTTC.